The 19 T cell receptor beta chains listed next were all sequenced from one sample in a study of shared clonotypes between healthy human individuals. Libraries were prepared by immunoSEQ multiplex PCR; TCRdb keeps only in-frame clonotypes and omits some of them. Found here are 2.5 million or so clones, around nine tenths of them singletons; the top ten hold 0.11% to 0.15%. The sample taken for sequencing was naive CD4+ T cells sorted from blood. The subset denotes: CD45RA+ positively selected. The receptor source for this set is a man between 18 and 35 years old in good health.

The rearrangement uses TRBV30 and TRBJ2-4; D ambiguous. The CDR3 has 17 amino acids. V gave up 0 bases and J gave up 2 bases, with 17 bases separating them. CDR1 and CDR2 from the germline V gene are GTSNPN and SVGIG (reference sequence). Written as DNA, the CDR3 is TGTGCCTGGAGTGTACTGGGATTAGCCGACACCAAAAACATTCAGTACTTC. Encoded protein: CAWSVLGLADTKNIQYF.

The J gene is TRBJ2-5, the V gene TRBV7-2, with 8 positions matching TRBD2. V was pared by 1 base and J by 4 bases, with 8 bases of the junction left unmatched. CDR3 length: 16 residues. The germline V gene encodes CDR1 SGHTA and CDR2 FQGNSA. In nucleotides, the CDR3 is TGTGCCAGCAGCTTAGTGACTGGACTAGCCAGAGAGACCCAGTACTTC. Translating it yields CASSLVTGLARETQYF.

The genes are TRBV21-1 and TRBJ2-1. TRBV21-1 is a listed pseudogene. CDR3 length: 13 residues. CDR3 amino acids: CASSKEGRDEQFF. CDR3 nucleotides: TGTGCCAGCAGCAAAGAGGGACGGGATGAGCAGTTCTTC.

This chain joins TRBV7-3 and TRBJ2-1; tentative D call: TRBD2 (6 bases). V shed 5 bases and J shed 8 bases, with 10 bases lying between them. This CDR3 spans 12 amino acids. Germline assignment: CDR1 SGHTA and CDR2 FQGTGA. The CDR3: CASSLEGHEQFF. The DNA for the CDR3 is TGTGCCAGCAGCCTGGAGGGGCATGAGCAGTTCTTC.

This chain joins TRBV2 and TRBJ2-3, with D tentatively TRBD2 (6 bases). There are 16 residues in the CDR3. V lost 5 bases to trimming and J lost 8 bases, with 23 bases between them. Per germline, CDR1 SNHLY and CDR2 FYNNEI. The CDR3 region is CASSFGLLSGDGTQYF. As DNA, the CDR3 is TGTGCCAGCAGTTTCGGCTTACTATCGGGAGATGGTACGCAGTATTTT.

The V gene is TRBV10-2, the J gene TRBJ2-7; 7 nucleotides match TRBD2. After removal of 1 base from V and 3 bases from J, the junction contained 6 bases not matched to a gene. The CDR3 is made up of 15 amino acids. Looked up from germline, CDR1 is WSHSY and CDR2 is SAAADI. The CDR3 sequence: CASSEWWGGNYEQYF. The CDR3 coding sequence is TGCGCCAGCAGTGAGTGGTGGGGAGGGAACTACGAGCAGTACTTC.

This chain connects TRBV9 to TRBJ2-3; no clear D gene. The CDR3 runs 14 residues. From germline, CDR1 is SGDLS and CDR2 YYNGEE. The germline V and J ends were trimmed by 0 bases and 4 bases, with 9 bases remaining between them. CDR3 DNA: TGTGCCAGCAGCGTAGAGGCAGTTCCAGATACGCAGTATTTT. Its translation is CASSVEAVPDTQYF.

The V call is TRBV10-3, the J call TRBJ2-7; D is ambiguous. CDR3 length equals 15 residues. Trimming removed 2 bases at V and 1 base at J, with 12 bases between. From germline, CDR1 is ENHRY and CDR2 SYGVKD. The CDR3 sequence is CAISEGGLRSYEQYF. CDR3 sequence (DNA): TGTGCCATCAGTGAGGGCGGCCTTCGGTCCTACGAGCAGTACTTC.

The CDR3 loop is CATSRDPGPTEAFF. The CDR3 DNA is TGTGCCACCAGCAGAGATCCAGGCCCCACTGAAGCTTTCTTT. The chain recombines TRBV15 with TRBJ1-1; unclear D gene. Germline CDR1 is LNHNV and CDR2 is YYDKDF (reference sequence). This CDR3 comprises 14 residues. Deletions cut 0 bases from V and 4 bases from J, with 9 bases between.

The chain recombines TRBV5-1 with TRBJ1-1, with 8 bases that match TRBD1. The V segment lost 1 base and the J segment 7 bases; nucleotides outside the gene matches: 6. CDR1 and CDR2 from the germline V gene are SGHRS and YFSETQ. The CDR3 has 14 amino acids. CDR3 in amino acids: CASSLQGAASEAFF. The CDR3, as DNA: TGCGCCAGCAGCTTGCAGGGGGCGGCGAGTGAAGCTTTCTTT.

V gene TRBV6-5 combines with J gene TRBJ2-5; TRBD2 matches at 11 bases. The CDR3 length is 16 residues. Germline CDR1 reads MNHEY; CDR2 reads SVGAGI. Germline trimming cut 0 bases from V and 4 bases from J; bases unmatched to any gene: 4. Here the CDR3 DNA reads TGTGCCAGCAGTTACTCTAGCGGGAGGGCCGGAGAGACCCAGTACTTC. It encodes CASSYSSGRAGETQYF.

Of note for this clone: The sample contains more than one DNA sequence encoding this CDR3. CDR3: CASSYSSVSNQPQHF. For the CDR3, the DNA is TGTGCCAGCAGTTACTCGTCAGTTAGCAATCAGCCCCAGCATTTT. The chain recombines TRBV6-5 with TRBJ1-5; D not resolved. The CDR3 has 15 residues. Trimming took 0 bases from V and 0 from J, leaving 6 bases between them. Germline assignment: CDR1 MNHEY and CDR2 SVGAGI.

This chain uses TRBV5-1 with TRBJ2-1, with D perhaps TRBD1 (7 bases). In germline, CDR1 is SGHRS, CDR2 YFSETQ. This CDR3 is 17 amino acids long. V was cut by 4 bases and J by 0 bases, with 17 bases left in between. The CDR3 sequence: CASSPGGTAASYNEQFF. CDR3 nucleotides: TGCGCCAGCAGCCCAGGAGGGACAGCAGCCTCCTACAATGAGCAGTTCTTC.

This clone has just a few counts. The chain couples TRBV5-1 to TRBJ1-6; the D gene is possibly TRBD1 (6 bases). Trimming removed 0 bases at V and 4 bases at J, with 11 bases between. The CDR3 has 16 amino acids. Germline V gene sequence: CDR1 SGHRS, CDR2 YFSETQ. CDR3 amino acids: CASSLGGAQYNSPLHF. CDR3 nucleotides: TGCGCCAGCAGCTTGGGGGGGGCGCAGTATAATTCACCCCTCCACTTT.

The J gene is TRBJ2-5, the V gene TRBV9; 8 bases line up with TRBD2. The germline V gene encodes CDR1 SGDLS and CDR2 YYNGEE. The CDR3 extends over 20 amino acids. J gave up 5 bases and V 0 bases, and 21 bases lay outside the gene matches. CDR3 sequence (DNA): TGTGCCAGCAGCGTAGCCTCTCTTCGAACTAGCGGAGTGGGGGGGGAGACCCAGTACTTC. Translated: CASSVASLRTSGVGGETQYF.

The rearrangement joins TRBV4-1 to TRBJ2-4; weak D call: TRBD1 (6 bases). V was clipped by 3 bases and J by 0 bases, with 18 bases between them. The germline V gene has CDR1 MGHRA and CDR2 YSYEKL. CDR3 length equals 18 residues. The CDR3 DNA follows: TGCGCCAGCAGCCATCCCTACAGGGTACCTCTAGCCAAAAACATTCAGTACTTC. This encodes CASSHPYRVPLAKNIQYF.

The V call is TRBV30, the J call TRBJ2-7; D call uncertain. Germline V gene lookup returns CDR1 GTSNPN and CDR2 SVGIG (reference sequence). The CDR3 is made up of 11 amino acids. V shed 7 bases and J shed 3 bases, with 10 bases lying between them. The CDR3, as DNA: TGTGCCTCCTACAGCAACTACGAGCAGTACTTC. Protein product: CASYSNYEQYF.

The chain recombines TRBV29-1 with TRBJ1-1; 10 nucleotides line up with TRBD1. Looked up from germline, CDR1 is SQVTM and CDR2 is ANQGSEA. This CDR3 has 13 residues. The junction had 3 bases not matched to a gene; V was cut back by 7 bases and J by 1 base. CDR3 region: CSARTGGNTEAFF. In nucleotides, the CDR3 is TGCAGCGCACGGACAGGGGGGAACACTGAAGCTTTCTTT.

CDR3 sequence: CASTQGPNTGELFF. The CDR3 bases are TGTGCCAGCACCCAGGGACCAAACACCGGGGAGCTGTTTTTT. The V call is TRBV7-2, the J call TRBJ2-2; D possibly matches TRBD1 or TRBD2 (5 bases each). Looked up from germline, CDR1 is SGHTA and CDR2 is FQGNSA. The V end lost 7 bases, the J end lost 2 bases, and 11 bases lay between the germline ends. CDR3 size: 14 residues.